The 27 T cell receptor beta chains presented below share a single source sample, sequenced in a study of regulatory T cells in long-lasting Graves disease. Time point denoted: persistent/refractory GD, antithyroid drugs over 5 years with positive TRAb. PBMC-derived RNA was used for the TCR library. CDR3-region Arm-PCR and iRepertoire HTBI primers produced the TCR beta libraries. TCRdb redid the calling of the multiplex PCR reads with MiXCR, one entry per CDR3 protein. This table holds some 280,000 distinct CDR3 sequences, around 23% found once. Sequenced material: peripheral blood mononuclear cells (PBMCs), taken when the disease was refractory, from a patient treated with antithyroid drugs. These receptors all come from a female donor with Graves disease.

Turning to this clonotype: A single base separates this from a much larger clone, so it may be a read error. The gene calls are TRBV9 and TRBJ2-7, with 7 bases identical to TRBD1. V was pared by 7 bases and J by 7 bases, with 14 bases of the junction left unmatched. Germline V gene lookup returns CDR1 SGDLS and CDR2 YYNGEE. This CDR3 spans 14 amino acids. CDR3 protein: CASGSTGLSREQYF. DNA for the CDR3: TGTGCCAGCGGCTCGACAGGGTTATCAAGAGAGCAGTACTTC.

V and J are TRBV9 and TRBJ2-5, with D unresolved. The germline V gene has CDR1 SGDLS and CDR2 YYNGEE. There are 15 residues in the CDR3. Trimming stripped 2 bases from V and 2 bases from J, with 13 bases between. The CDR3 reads CASSVWAGVQETQYF. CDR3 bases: TGTGCCAGCAGCGTTTGGGCCGGAGTTCAAGAGACCCAGTACTTC.

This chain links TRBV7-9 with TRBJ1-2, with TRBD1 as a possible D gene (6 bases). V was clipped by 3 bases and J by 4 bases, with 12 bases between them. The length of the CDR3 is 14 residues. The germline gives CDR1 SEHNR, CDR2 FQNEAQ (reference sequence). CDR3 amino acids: CASSFGGYGYGYTF. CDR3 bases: TGTGCCAGCAGCTTTGGGGGCTATGGCTATGGCTACACCTTC.

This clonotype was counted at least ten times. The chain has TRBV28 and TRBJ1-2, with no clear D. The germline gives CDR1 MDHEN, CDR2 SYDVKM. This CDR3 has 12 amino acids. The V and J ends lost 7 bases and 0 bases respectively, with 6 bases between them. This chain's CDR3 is CASKSANYGYTF. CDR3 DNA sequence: TGTGCCAGCAAGTCGGCTAACTATGGCTACACCTTC.

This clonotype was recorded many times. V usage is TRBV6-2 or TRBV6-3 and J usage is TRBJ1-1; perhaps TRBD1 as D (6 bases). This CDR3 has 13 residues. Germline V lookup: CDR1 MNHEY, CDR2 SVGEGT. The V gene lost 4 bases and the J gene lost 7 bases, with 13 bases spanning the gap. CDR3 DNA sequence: TGTGCCAGCAGTTTGACGGGGGCGGTTGAAGCTTTCTTT. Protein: CASSLTGAVEAFF.

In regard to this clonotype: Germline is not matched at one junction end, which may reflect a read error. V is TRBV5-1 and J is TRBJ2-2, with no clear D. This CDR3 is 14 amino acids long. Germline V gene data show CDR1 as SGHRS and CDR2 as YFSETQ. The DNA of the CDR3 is TGCGTCAGCAGCTGGGGATCGAACACCGGGGAGCTGTTTTTT. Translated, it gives CVSSWGSNTGELFF.

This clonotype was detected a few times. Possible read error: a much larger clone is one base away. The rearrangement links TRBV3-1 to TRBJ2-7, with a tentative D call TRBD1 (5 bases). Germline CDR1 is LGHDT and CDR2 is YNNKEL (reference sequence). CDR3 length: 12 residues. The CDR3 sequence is CASSQTAYGQYF. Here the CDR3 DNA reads TGTGCCAGCAGCCAGACAGCTTACGGGCAGTACTTC.

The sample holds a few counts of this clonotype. The CDR3 bases are TGTGCCAGCAGTCCGGACAGAGTCGGGGGAGAGCAGTACTTC. Residues: CASSPDRVGGEQYF. The chain is built from TRBV7-8 and TRBJ2-7; D could derive from TRBD1 or TRBD2 (6 bases each). V lost 6 bases and J lost 7, with 19 bases in between. The CDR3 is made up of 14 amino acids. Germline V lookup: CDR1 SGHVS, CDR2 FQNEAQ.

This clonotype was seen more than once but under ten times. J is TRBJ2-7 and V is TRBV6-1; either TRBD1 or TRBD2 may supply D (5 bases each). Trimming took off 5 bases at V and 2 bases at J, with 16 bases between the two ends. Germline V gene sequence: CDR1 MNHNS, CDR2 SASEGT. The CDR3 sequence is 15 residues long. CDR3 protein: CASSRSGTDTYEQYF. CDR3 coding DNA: TGTGCCAGCAGTCGCTCCGGGACCGACACCTACGAGCAGTACTTC.

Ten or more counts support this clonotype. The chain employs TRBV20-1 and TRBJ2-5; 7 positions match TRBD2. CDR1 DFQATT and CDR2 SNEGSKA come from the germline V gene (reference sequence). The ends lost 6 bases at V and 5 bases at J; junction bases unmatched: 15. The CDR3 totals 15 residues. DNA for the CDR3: TGCAGTGCCCGCGCGTATGGGGGAGGGTGGGAGACCCAGTACTTC. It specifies CSARAYGGGWETQYF.

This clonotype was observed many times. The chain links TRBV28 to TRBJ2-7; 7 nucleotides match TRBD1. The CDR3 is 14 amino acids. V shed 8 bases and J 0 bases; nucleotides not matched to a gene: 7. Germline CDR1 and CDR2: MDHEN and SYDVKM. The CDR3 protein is CASGNRGSSYEQYF. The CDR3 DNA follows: TGTGCCAGCGGGAACAGGGGTAGCTCCTACGAGCAGTACTTC.

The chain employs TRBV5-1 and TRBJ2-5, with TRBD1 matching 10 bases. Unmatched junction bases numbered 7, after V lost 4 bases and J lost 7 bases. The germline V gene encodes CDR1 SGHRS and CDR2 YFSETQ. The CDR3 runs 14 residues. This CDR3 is CASSGETGGWTQYF. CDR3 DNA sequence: TGCGCCAGCAGCGGGGAGACAGGGGGCTGGACCCAGTACTTC.

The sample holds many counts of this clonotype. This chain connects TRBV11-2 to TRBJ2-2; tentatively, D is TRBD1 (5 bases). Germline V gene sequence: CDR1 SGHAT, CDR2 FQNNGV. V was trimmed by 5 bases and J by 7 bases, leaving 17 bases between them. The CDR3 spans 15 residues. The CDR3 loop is CASSLGAGCGGELFF. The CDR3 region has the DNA TGTGCCAGCAGCCTAGGGGCAGGGTGCGGCGGGGAGCTGTTTTTT.

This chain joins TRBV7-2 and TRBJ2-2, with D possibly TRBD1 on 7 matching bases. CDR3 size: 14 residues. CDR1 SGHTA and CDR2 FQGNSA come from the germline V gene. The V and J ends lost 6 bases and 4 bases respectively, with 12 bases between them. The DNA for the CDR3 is TGTGCCAGCAGGCGGGACAGCGCCACCGGGGAGCTGTTTTTT. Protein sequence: CASRRDSATGELFF.

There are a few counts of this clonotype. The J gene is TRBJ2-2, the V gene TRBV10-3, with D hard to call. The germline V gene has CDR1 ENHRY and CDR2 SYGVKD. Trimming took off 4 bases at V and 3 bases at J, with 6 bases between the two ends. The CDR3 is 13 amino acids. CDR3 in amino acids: CAISVKYTGELFF. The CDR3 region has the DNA TGTGCCATCAGTGTTAAGTACACCGGGGAGCTGTTTTTT.

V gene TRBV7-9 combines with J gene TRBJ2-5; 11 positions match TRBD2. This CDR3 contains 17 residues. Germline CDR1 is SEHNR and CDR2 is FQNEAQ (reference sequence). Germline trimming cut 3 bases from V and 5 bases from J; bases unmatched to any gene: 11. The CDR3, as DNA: TGTGCCAGCAGCTTCACTAGCGGGAGTATCTTTACTGAGACCCAGTACTTC. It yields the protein CASSFTSGSIFTETQYF.

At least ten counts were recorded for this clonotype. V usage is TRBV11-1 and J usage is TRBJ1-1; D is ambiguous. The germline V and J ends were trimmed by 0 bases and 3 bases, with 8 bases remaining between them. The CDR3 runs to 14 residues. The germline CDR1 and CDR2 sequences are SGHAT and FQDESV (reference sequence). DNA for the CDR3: TGTGCCAGCAGCTTAGCTGGCGGTGACACTGAAGCTTTCTTT. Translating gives CASSLAGGDTEAFF.

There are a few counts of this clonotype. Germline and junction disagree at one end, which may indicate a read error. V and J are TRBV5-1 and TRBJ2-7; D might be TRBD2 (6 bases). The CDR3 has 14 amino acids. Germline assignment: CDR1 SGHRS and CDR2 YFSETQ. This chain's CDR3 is CASSSQGAGYEQYF. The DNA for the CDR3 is TGCGCTAGCAGCTCCCAGGGCGCGGGGTACGAGCAGTACTTC.

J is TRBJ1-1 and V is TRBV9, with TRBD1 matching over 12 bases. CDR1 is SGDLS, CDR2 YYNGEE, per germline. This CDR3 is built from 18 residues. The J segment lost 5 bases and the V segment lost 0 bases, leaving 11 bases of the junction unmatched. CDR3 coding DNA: TGTGCCAGCAGCGTAGATGGGGGACAGGGGGCGCAGATGACTGAAGCTTTCTTT. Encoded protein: CASSVDGGQGAQMTEAFF.

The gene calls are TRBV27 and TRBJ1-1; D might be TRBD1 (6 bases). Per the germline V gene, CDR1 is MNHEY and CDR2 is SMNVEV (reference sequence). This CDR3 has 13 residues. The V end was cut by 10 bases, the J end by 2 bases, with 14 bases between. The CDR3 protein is CATRGGGNTEAFF. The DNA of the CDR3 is TGTGCCACACGAGGGGGGGGCAACACTGAAGCTTTCTTT.

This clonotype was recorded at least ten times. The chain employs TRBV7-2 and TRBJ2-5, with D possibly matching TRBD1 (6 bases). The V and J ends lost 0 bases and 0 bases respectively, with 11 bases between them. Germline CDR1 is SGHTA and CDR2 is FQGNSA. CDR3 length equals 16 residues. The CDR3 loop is CASSLAGGGYQETQYF. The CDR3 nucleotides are TGTGCCAGCAGCTTAGCAGGGGGTGGGTACCAAGAGACCCAGTACTTC.

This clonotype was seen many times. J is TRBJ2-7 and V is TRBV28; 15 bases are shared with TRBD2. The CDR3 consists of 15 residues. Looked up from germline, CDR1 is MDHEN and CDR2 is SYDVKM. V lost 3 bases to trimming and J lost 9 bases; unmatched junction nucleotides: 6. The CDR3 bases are TGTGCCAGCAGTTTCGGACTAGCGGGAGGGCAAGGGCAGTACTTC. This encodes CASSFGLAGGQGQYF.

The CDR3 DNA follows: TGTGCCAGCAGTGGAACAGGGGAAGCTAACTATGGCTACACCTTC. This encodes CASSGTGEANYGYTF. V and J are TRBV6-1 and TRBJ1-2, with 7 bases matching TRBD1. Germline V gene sequence: CDR1 MNHNS, CDR2 SASEGT. The CDR3 totals 15 residues. Trimming cost V 4 bases and J 0 bases; bases outside gene matches: 5.

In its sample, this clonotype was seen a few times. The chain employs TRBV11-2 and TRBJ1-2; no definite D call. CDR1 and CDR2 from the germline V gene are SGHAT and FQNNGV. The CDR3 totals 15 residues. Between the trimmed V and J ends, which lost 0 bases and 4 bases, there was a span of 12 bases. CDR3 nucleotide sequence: TGTGCCAGCAGCTTAGATCAGATGGGGTTCTATGGCTACACCTTC. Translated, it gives CASSLDQMGFYGYTF.

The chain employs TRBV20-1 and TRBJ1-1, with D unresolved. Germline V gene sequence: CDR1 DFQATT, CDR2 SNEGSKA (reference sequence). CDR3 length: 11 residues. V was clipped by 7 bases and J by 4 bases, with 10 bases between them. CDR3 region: CSEAGLTEAFF. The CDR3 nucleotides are TGCAGTGAAGCCGGCCTCACTGAAGCTTTCTTT.

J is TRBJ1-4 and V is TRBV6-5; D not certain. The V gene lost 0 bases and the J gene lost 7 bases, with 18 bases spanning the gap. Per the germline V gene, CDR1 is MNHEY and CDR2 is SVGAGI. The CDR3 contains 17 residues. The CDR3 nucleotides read TGTGCCAGCAGTTACTCGATGGAGCAGGTTGTGGGTGAAAAACTGTTTTTT. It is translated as CASSYSMEQVVGEKLFF.

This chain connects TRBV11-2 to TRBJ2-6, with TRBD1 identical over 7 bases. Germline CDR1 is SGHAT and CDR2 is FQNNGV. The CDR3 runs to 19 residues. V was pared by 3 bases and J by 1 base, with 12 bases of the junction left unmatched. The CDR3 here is CASSFRGRSVVSGANVLTF. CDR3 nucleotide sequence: TGTGCCAGCAGCTTTAGGGGGCGTTCTGTAGTTTCTGGGGCCAACGTCCTGACTTTC.